The 21 T cell receptor beta chains below all came from one sample that was sequenced in a study of blood T cell repertoires in COVID-19. Data came from immunoSEQ multiplex PCR; TCRdb stores just in-frame clones and leaves some out. The sample records 250,000 or so clones, 85% being singletons. Source material: PBMCs or T cells enriched from blood (not recorded which). Receptors were obtained from a woman aged 50 to 60 who had been exposed to COVID-19.

The chain uses TRBV2 and TRBJ2-3; the D gene is possibly TRBD1 (6 bases). From germline, CDR1 is SNHLY and CDR2 FYNNEI. The CDR3 contains 14 residues. V was pared by 5 bases and J by 0 bases, with 9 bases between. The CDR3 protein is CASSRTASTDTQYF. In DNA, the CDR3 is TGTGCCAGCAGTCGGACAGCGAGCACAGATACGCAGTATTTT.

This chain links TRBV7-2 with TRBJ1-1; the match to TRBD1 covers 7 bases. V dropped 5 bases and J dropped 10; count of bases not matched to a gene: 7. This CDR3 contains 12 residues. CDR1 is SGHTA and CDR2 is FQGNSA in the germline V gene. CDR3 residues: CASSTRQGPAFF. The CDR3, as DNA: TGTGCCAGCAGCACCCGACAGGGACCAGCTTTCTTT.

This clone was detected once. This chain uses TRBV10-3 with TRBJ1-5; 9 bases agree with TRBD1. The CDR3 runs 18 residues. The ends lost 0 bases at V and 0 bases at J; junction bases unmatched: 6. The germline V gene encodes CDR1 ENHRY and CDR2 SYGVKD. Here the CDR3 DNA reads TGTGCCATCAGTGAGTCGATGGGGACAGGGATTAGCAATCAGCCCCAGCATTTT. Translation: CAISESMGTGISNQPQHF.

This sequence joins TRBV27 and TRBJ1-1; no clear D. Trimming cost V 5 bases and J 4 bases, with 11 bases left between them. The CDR3 has 13 amino acids. The V gene's germline CDR1 is MNHEY and CDR2 SMNVEV (reference sequence). This CDR3 reads CASSPASGTEAFF. The CDR3 DNA sequence: TGTGCCAGCAGTCCAGCTAGCGGCACTGAAGCTTTCTTT.

The rearrangement links TRBV19 to TRBJ1-2; D unresolved. V was trimmed by 7 bases and J by 2 bases, leaving 17 bases between them. The CDR3 loop spans 15 amino acids. Germline-derived CDR1 and CDR2 are LNHDA and SQIVND (reference sequence). The CDR3 nucleotides read TGTGCCAGTATCTCCCATCCGGGAGACAACTATGGCTACACCTTC. This codes for CASISHPGDNYGYTF.

The chain employs TRBV9 and TRBJ2-7; 7 bases fit TRBD1. Germline CDR1 reads SGDLS; CDR2 reads YYNGEE. This CDR3 is 13 amino acids long. With 3 bases clipped from V and 3 bases from J, the junction kept 3 bases outside the gene matches. CDR3 sequence (DNA): TGTGCCAGCAGCGCTTGGGACAGCTACGAGCAGTACTTC. Translating gives CASSAWDSYEQYF.

V is TRBV27 and J is TRBJ1-2, with unresolved D. The V end was cut by 5 bases, the J end by 8 bases, with 12 bases between. The CDR3 sequence is 12 residues long. The V gene's germline CDR1 is MNHEY and CDR2 SMNVEV (reference sequence). CDR3 bases: TGTGCCAGCAGTGGTGGACTAGAAGGCTACACCTTC. Protein sequence: CASSGGLEGYTF.

This sequence joins TRBV14 and TRBJ1-1, with D possibly matching TRBD1 (6 bases). V was trimmed by 1 base and J by 9 bases, leaving 9 bases between them. Germline-derived CDR1 and CDR2 are SGHDN and FVKESK. The CDR3 is made up of 12 amino acids. Here the CDR3 DNA reads TGTGCCAGCAGCCAAGTAGGGACACAAGCTTTCTTT. This sequence encodes CASSQVGTQAFF.

The chain is built from TRBV7-2 and TRBJ2-7, with 7 positions matching TRBD1. Germline V gene sequence: CDR1 SGHTA, CDR2 FQGNSA. The CDR3 contains 14 residues. J was trimmed by 4 bases and V by 1 base; bases with no gene match: 4. The CDR3 loop reads CASSLGQGRYEQYF. In nucleotides, the CDR3 is TGTGCCAGCAGCTTAGGACAGGGCCGGTACGAGCAGTACTTC. The whole variable domain, filled in from reference TRBV7-2 and TRBJ2-7, reads GAGVSQSPSNKVTEKGKDVELRCDPISGHTALYWYRQSLGQGLEFLIYFQGNSAPDKSGLPSDRFSAERTGGSVSTLTIQRTQQEDSAVYLCASSLGQGRYEQYFGPGTRLTVT.

The V call is TRBV30, the J call TRBJ1-2; D not certain. CDR1 and CDR2 from the germline V gene are GTSNPN and SVGIG (reference sequence). V was shortened by 3 bases and J by 6 bases, with 17 bases between the two germline ends. The CDR3 covers 14 residues. CDR3 sequence: CAWSSNQVFHGYTF. The CDR3, as DNA: TGTGCCTGGAGCTCAAACCAGGTGTTTCATGGCTACACCTTC.

The genes are TRBV18 and TRBJ1-2; D remains ambiguous. The V end lost 4 bases, the J end lost 4 bases, and 7 bases lay between the germline ends. The germline gives CDR1 KGHSH, CDR2 LQKENI. CDR3 length equals 12 residues. The CDR3 bases are TGTGCCAGCTCACGGGAGATCTATGGCTACACCTTC. It is translated as CASSREIYGYTF.

This clone has only one observation. In DNA, the CDR3 is TGTGCCAGCTCACCGCCCCCCGGGACAGGGGGCTTTCTGGGTGAAGCTTTCTTT. Protein product: CASSPPPGTGGFLGEAFF. The chain recombines TRBV18 with TRBJ1-1; TRBD1 aligns across 12 bases. This CDR3 has 18 residues. Germline CDR1 and CDR2: KGHSH and LQKENI. Trimming at V came to 3 bases and at J to 7 bases, leaving 15 bases not matched to a gene.

The rearrangement links TRBV28 to TRBJ2-7; the match to TRBD1 covers 9 bases. After removal of 2 bases from V and 5 bases from J, the junction contained 7 bases not matched to a gene. The CDR3 is made up of 15 amino acids. Germline V gives CDR1 MDHEN, CDR2 SYDVKM. The CDR3 region is CASSLAGTGLHEQYF. CDR3 DNA sequence: TGTGCCAGCAGTTTAGCCGGGACAGGGCTCCACGAGCAGTACTTC.

This clone was counted once. The rearrangement joins TRBV6-6 to TRBJ1-2, with D unclear. V was clipped by 6 bases and J by 6 bases, with 11 bases between them. CDR1 MNHNY and CDR2 SVGAGI come from the germline V gene (reference sequence). The CDR3 consists of 12 residues. The CDR3: CASSPEAHGYTF. DNA for the CDR3: TGTGCCAGCAGCCCCGAAGCTCATGGCTACACCTTC.

The chain couples TRBV10-3 to TRBJ2-3, with 8 bases aligning to TRBD2. V gave up 3 bases and J gave up 3 bases; unmatched junction bases: 11. The germline V gene has CDR1 ENHRY and CDR2 SYGVKD. This CDR3 is 17 amino acids long. CDR3 coding DNA: TGTGCCATCAGTGAAGGAACTAGCGGATCTGCGACAGATACGCAGTATTTT. It yields the protein CAISEGTSGSATDTQYF.

The V gene is TRBV11-1, the J gene TRBJ2-3; TRBD2 matches at 9 bases. CDR3 length equals 17 residues. J gave up 6 bases and V 0 bases, and 10 bases lay outside the gene matches. Germline V CDR1 and CDR2: SGHAT, FQDESV (reference sequence). The chain's CDR3 is CASSLAGRGLAGDTQYF. As DNA, the CDR3 is TGTGCCAGCAGCTTAGCCGGTAGGGGGCTAGCGGGGGATACGCAGTATTTT.

The gene calls are TRBV3-1 (or the pseudogene TRBV3-2) and TRBJ2-1; TRBD2 might be the D (5 bases). Trimming stripped 4 bases from V and 7 bases from J, with 11 bases between. This CDR3 comprises 13 residues. Germline V CDR1 and CDR2: LGHDT, YNNKEL (reference sequence). In DNA, the CDR3 is TGTGCCAGCAGCCTCGCGGGCAGGAATGAGCAGTTCTTC. It codes for CASSLAGRNEQFF.

This chain uses TRBV10-3 with TRBJ1-2; TRBD1 aligns across 9 bases. The CDR3 sequence is 17 residues long. Germline V gene sequence: CDR1 ENHRY, CDR2 SYGVKD. Trimming took 0 bases from V and 5 from J; bases not matched to a gene: 10. The chain's CDR3 is CAISESTRTGGLYGYTF. The CDR3 DNA sequence: TGTGCCATCAGTGAGTCGACGCGTACAGGGGGCTTGTATGGCTACACCTTC.

The genes are TRBV29-1 and TRBJ1-2; tentative D call: TRBD1 (6 bases). V shed 3 bases and J shed 2 bases, with 13 bases lying between them. Germline CDR1 and CDR2: SQVTM and ANQGSEA. This CDR3 comprises 14 residues. CDR3 loop: CSVDLGQLNYGYTF. As DNA, the CDR3 is TGCAGCGTTGATCTCGGACAGTTAAACTATGGCTACACCTTC.

This clone appeared many times. The V and J genes are TRBV4-2 and TRBJ1-1, with TRBD1 matching over 7 bases. J was trimmed by 2 bases and V by 1 base; bases with no gene match: 7. Germline V lookup: CDR1 LGHNA, CDR2 YNFKEQ. This CDR3 comprises 16 residues. Written as DNA, the CDR3 is TGTGCCAGCAGCCAAGGGGGACAGCAGGGAAACACTGAAGCTTTCTTT. It is translated as CASSQGGQQGNTEAFF.

V is TRBV12-3 or TRBV12-4 and J is TRBJ1-1; D is unresolved. The CDR3 runs 13 residues. The germline V and J ends were trimmed by 7 bases and 4 bases, with 13 bases remaining between them. The CDR3 here is CASTPPSGTEAFF. CDR3 bases: TGTGCCAGCACCCCCCCCTCAGGCACTGAAGCTTTCTTT.